The rows below give T cell receptor beta chains drawn from one sample of a study of OX40 agonist ivuxolimab in advanced cancers. Only in-frame clones appear in the TCRdb table, and some are missing; sequencing was by immunoSEQ multiplex PCR. The table has about 72,000 clones, about nine tenths seen once. This material consisted of CD4+ or CD8+ T cells sorted from blood, taken in a trial of the OX40 agonist ivuxolimab. These receptors were collected from an adult with an advanced solid tumor such as melanoma, head and neck, liver or kidney cancer. Each CDR3 is given with its conserved first and last residue. The D gene is left open where the match is weak. Expanded clones get a size class; other rows say once, few or many, or leave the size out.

cdr3_nt cdr3_aa j_call clone_size d_call v_call
TGTGCCAGCAGCTTAACGCCAGGGGATAACTACGAGCAGTACTTC CASSLTPGDNYEQYF TRBJ2-7 . . TRBV13
TGTGCCAGCAGTTACTCCGCAGGGCCCTATGGCTACACCTTC CASSYSAGPYGYTF TRBJ1-2 . . TRBV6-5
TGTGCCAGTAGACGGGACAGGGGGCTGGTAGGTCAGCCCCAGCATTTT CASRRDRGLVGQPQHF TRBJ1-5 . TRBD1 TRBV19
TGTGCCAGCTCATCACCCAGTTACAATGAGCAGTTCTTC CASSSPSYNEQFF TRBJ2-1 . . TRBV18
TGTGCCAGCAGTTTATGGGTGACAGGGAATAGCAATCAGCCCCAGCATTTT CASSLWVTGNSNQPQHF TRBJ1-5 once TRBD1 TRBV28
TGCGCCAGCAGCTTGGCCCCCCCGGCAAGGGGAGAGACCCAGTACTTC CASSLAPPARGETQYF TRBJ2-5 . . TRBV5-1
TGTGCCAGCAGTTTCTTGCAGGGTAAAGGAGAGACCCAGTACTTC CASSFLQGKGETQYF TRBJ2-5 . . TRBV28
TGTGCCAGCTCACCACACCGCCACGGGACTAGCGGGGGTTACGAGCAGTACTTC CASSPHRHGTSGGYEQYF TRBJ2-7 . TRBD2 TRBV18
TGTGCCAGCAGCTTAGGGACGAACACCGGGGAGCTGTTTTTT CASSLGTNTGELFF TRBJ2-2 once . TRBV11-2
TGTGCCAGCAGCCTGGCAGGGGCCTTCACAGATACGCAGTATTTT CASSLAGAFTDTQYF TRBJ2-3 . . TRBV7-9
TGTGCCAGCAATAAACAGGTTACCTACGAGCAGTACTTC CASNKQVTYEQYF TRBJ2-7 . . TRBV6-6
TGTGCCAGTAGTATGGTGGGACACCCTGGCGCTTTCTTT CASSMVGHPGAFF TRBJ1-1 . . TRBV19
TGTGCCTGGAGTGTTGACCTGACCAGGACCGGGGAGCTGTTTTTT CAWSVDLTRTGELFF TRBJ2-2 . . TRBV30
TGTGCCAGCAGCCTGACCGGGGGAGCGGGAGATACGCAGTATTTT CASSLTGGAGDTQYF TRBJ2-3 . . TRBV7-9
TGTGCCAGATTAGCGGTAAACTCCTACAATGAGCAGTTCTTC CARLAVNSYNEQFF TRBJ2-1 . . TRBV19
TGTGCCAGCAGCTTCGACAGGGGCAACACCATATATTTT CASSFDRGNTIYF TRBJ1-3 . TRBD1 TRBV7-2
TGTGCCATCAGTGTTGGGCCCCGAGAGACCCAGTACTTC CAISVGPRETQYF TRBJ2-5 . . TRBV10-3
TGTGCCAGCAGCTTAGGGCCAGCGGGAGTGCCAAATGAGCAGTTCTTC CASSLGPAGVPNEQFF TRBJ2-1 . TRBD2 TRBV11-3
TGTGCCAGCAGTCTCCCGACAGGGGCGACTGAAGCTTTCTTT CASSLPTGATEAFF TRBJ1-1 . TRBD1 TRBV28
TGTGCCAGCAGCTCCCAGACAGGGACTAAAGCTTTCTTT CASSSQTGTKAFF TRBJ1-1 . TRBD1 TRBV11-2
TGCGCCAGCAGTGATCGCGGGGGGATCACAGATACGCAGTATTTT CASSDRGGITDTQYF TRBJ2-3 once TRBD2 TRBV10-1
TGTGCCAGCAGCGGGCAGTACAATGAGCAGTTCTTC CASSGQYNEQFF TRBJ2-1 few . TRBV6-5
TGTGCCAGCAGTACTAGCCTCTCCTACAATGAGCAGTTCTTC CASSTSLSYNEQFF TRBJ2-1 . . TRBV28
TGTGCCAGTAGTTGGCAGGGGGCCCACGAGCAGTACTTC CASSWQGAHEQYF TRBJ2-7 . TRBD1 TRBV19
TGCGCCAGCAGCCAAGGGACCAGCGGGGTGTCCGGGGAGCTGTTTTTT CASSQGTSGVSGELFF TRBJ2-2 . TRBD2 TRBV4-1
TGTGCCAGCAGTGGGGGATCTCAGGGGACCCAGTACTTC CASSGGSQGTQYF TRBJ2-5 once . TRBV6-1
TGTGCCAGCAGGACCCGGGACAGGACCTTCACGTACTTC CASRTRDRTFTYF TRBJ2-7 . TRBD1 TRBV2
TGCGCCAGCAGACCTGGTGGGGGGGAGACCCAGTACTTC CASRPGGGETQYF TRBJ2-5 . . TRBV5-1
TGCGCCAGCAGCCAAGTGGGCTCTGGGGCCAACGTCCTGACTTTC CASSQVGSGANVLTF TRBJ2-6 . . TRBV4-1
TGTGCCAGCAGGGGTAGGACAGGGGGCCGGGAGACCCAGTACTTC CASRGRTGGRETQYF TRBJ2-5 . TRBD1 TRBV6-5
TGTGCCAGCAGCTCCGGGACTAGTTGGGATGAGCAGTTCTTC CASSSGTSWDEQFF TRBJ2-1 . TRBD2 TRBV11-3
TGTGCCAGCAGCCCCCGAGTGGGGGAGACCCAGTACTTC CASSPRVGETQYF TRBJ2-5 . . TRBV7-9
TGTGCCAGCAGGTCCACAGGGGGATATGGCTACACCTTC CASRSTGGYGYTF TRBJ1-2 . TRBD1 TRBV7-9
TGTGCCAGCAGCCCTATCGGGGGAGATACGCAGTATTTT CASSPIGGDTQYF TRBJ2-3 once . TRBV5-4
TGCGCCAGCAGCCGGCGGTTTTCGTGGGGGGATCGGGATACCTACAATGAGCAGTTCTTC CASSRRFSWGDRDTYNEQFF TRBJ2-1 . . TRBV5-1
TGTGCCAGAAGTGCCCACAGCCTTACCTACGAGCAGTACTTC CARSAHSLTYEQYF TRBJ2-7 . . TRBV21-1
TGTGCCAGCAGTGGGCGACGGGCAGGGGACCACGAGCAGTACTTC CASSGRRAGDHEQYF TRBJ2-7 . . TRBV6-1
TGTGCCAGCAGCCCTAGGACAGGGGGGTATGGGAACACTGAAGCTTTCTTT CASSPRTGGYGNTEAFF TRBJ1-1 . TRBD1 TRBV11-1
TGTGCCAGCAGCTTGGCCCCACAGGGGGCGAGCTCACCCCTCCACTTT CASSLAPQGASSPLHF TRBJ1-6 . TRBD1 TRBV5-4
TGCGCCAGCAGCCCCGGGGGGCTCACCGGGGAGCTGTTTTTT CASSPGGLTGELFF TRBJ2-2 . . TRBV5-1
TGTGCCAGCAGTTTACTAGGGGCGCCGGGCTCCTACGAGCAGTACTTC CASSLLGAPGSYEQYF TRBJ2-7 . . TRBV27
TGTGCCATCAGTGAGTCATTGCCAGGCCGTGAGCAGTTCTTC CAISESLPGREQFF TRBJ2-1 . . TRBV10-3
TGTGCCAGCATTCTAGCGGCTAACACCGGGGAGCTGTTTTTT CASILAANTGELFF TRBJ2-2 . TRBD2 TRBV11-3
TGTGCCAGCAGCCCACAGGTTGCCACCGGGGAGCTGTTTTTT CASSPQVATGELFF TRBJ2-2 . . TRBV6-4
TGTGCCAGCAGTCAGGGTTCCAATTCACCCCTCCACTTT CASSQGSNSPLHF TRBJ1-6 . . TRBV11-1
TGCGCCAGCAGCGAGACCTTTGGCACAGATACGCAGTATTTT CASSETFGTDTQYF TRBJ2-3 . . TRBV5-1
TGTGCCAGCAGCTTGGCGGCGGACTATGGCTACACCTTC CASSLAADYGYTF TRBJ1-2 once . TRBV5-4
TGTGCCAGCAGTCAAACCTCACTTAGAGATGAGCAGTTCTTC CASSQTSLRDEQFF TRBJ2-1 . . TRBV6-6
TGTGCCAGCAGTGAGGGTCATGGAAACACCATATATTTT CASSEGHGNTIYF TRBJ1-3 . . TRBV2
TGCGCCAGCCGTAACAGGGATACGCAGTATTTT CASRNRDTQYF TRBJ2-3 . . TRBV5-1
TGCGCCAGCAGCCAGGGGGACAGGGCTGTGTATAACTATGGCTACACCTTC CASSQGDRAVYNYGYTF TRBJ1-2 . TRBD1 TRBV4-1
TGTGCCAGCAGCTTGGGTCTAGGGCTCTCCTACGAGCAGTACTTC CASSLGLGLSYEQYF TRBJ2-7 . . TRBV5-5
TGCAGTGCTGGGGTGGGGGAGGCTTTCTTT CSAGVGEAFF TRBJ1-1 few . TRBV20-1
TGTGCCAGCAGCGTTAGTCAGGGGGAGACCCAGTACTTC CASSVSQGETQYF TRBJ2-5 . . TRBV7-6
TGTGCCAGCCGCGGCGGTATCTCGAGGGGAAATGAAAAACTGTTTTTT CASRGGISRGNEKLFF TRBJ1-4 once . TRBV28
TGTGCCAGCAGCCCCGCCGGGACGGTCTCTTACGAGCAGTACTTC CASSPAGTVSYEQYF TRBJ2-7 . . TRBV5-4
TGTGCCAGCAGCACGGGAGTATATGGCTACACCTTC CASSTGVYGYTF TRBJ1-2 once . TRBV5-5
TGTGCCAGCAGTCTCCCACAGGGAACCCCTGAAGCTTTCTTT CASSLPQGTPEAFF TRBJ1-1 . . TRBV28
TGTGCCAGCAGTCCATGGCTAGGGTCGGCAGATACGCAGTATTTT CASSPWLGSADTQYF TRBJ2-3 . . TRBV7-2
TGTGCCACTCGCGACAACTCTGGAAACACCATATATTTT CATRDNSGNTIYF TRBJ1-3 once . TRBV19